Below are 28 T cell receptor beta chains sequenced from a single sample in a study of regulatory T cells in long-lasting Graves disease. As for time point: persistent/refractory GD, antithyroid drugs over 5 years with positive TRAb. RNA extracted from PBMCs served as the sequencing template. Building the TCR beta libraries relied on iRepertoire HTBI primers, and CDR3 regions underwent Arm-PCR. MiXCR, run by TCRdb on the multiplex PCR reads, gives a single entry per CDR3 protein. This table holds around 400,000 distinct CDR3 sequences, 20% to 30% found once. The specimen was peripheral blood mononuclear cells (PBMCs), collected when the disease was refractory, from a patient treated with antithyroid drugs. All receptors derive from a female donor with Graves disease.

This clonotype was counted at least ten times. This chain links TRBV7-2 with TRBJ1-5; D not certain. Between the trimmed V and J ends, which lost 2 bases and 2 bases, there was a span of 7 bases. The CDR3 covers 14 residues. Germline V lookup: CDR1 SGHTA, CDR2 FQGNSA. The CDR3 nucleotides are TGTGCCAGCAGCTTAACTAGGGGCAATCAGCCCCAGCATTTT. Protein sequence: CASSLTRGNQPQHF.

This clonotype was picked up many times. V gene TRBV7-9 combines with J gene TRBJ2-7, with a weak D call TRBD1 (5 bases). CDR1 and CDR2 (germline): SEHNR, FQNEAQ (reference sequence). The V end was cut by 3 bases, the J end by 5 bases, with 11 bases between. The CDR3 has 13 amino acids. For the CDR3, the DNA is TGTGCCAGCAGCTTGGCGCAGGGCCACGAGCAGTACTTC. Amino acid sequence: CASSLAQGHEQYF.

The CDR3 protein is CASTSGSFAGTQYF. The CDR3 nucleotides are TGTGCCAGCACGAGCGGGAGCTTCGCCGGGACCCAGTACTTC. The rearrangement joins TRBV6-2 or TRBV6-3 to TRBJ2-5; 8 nucleotides match TRBD2. Germline lookup yields CDR1 MNHEY and CDR2 SVGEGT. Germline trimming cut 7 bases from V and 7 bases from J; bases unmatched to any gene: 11. This CDR3 has 14 residues.

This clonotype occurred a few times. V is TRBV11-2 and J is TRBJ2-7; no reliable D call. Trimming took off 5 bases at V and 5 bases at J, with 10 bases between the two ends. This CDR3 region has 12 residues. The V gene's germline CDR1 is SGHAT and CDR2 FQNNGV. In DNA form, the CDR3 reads TGTGCCAGCAGCGTAGGAAGTAACGAGCAGTACTTC. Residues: CASSVGSNEQYF.

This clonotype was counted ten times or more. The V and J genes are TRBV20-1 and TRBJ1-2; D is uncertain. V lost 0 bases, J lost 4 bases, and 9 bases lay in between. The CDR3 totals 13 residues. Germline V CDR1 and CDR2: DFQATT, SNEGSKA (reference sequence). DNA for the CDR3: TGCAGTGCTAGAGATCAGAGAGGCTATGGCTACACCTTC. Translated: CSARDQRGYGYTF.

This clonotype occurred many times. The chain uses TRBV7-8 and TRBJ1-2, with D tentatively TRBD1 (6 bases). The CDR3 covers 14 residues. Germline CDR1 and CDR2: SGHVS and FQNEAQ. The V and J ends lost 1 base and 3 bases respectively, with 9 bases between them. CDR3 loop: CASSLGHRDYGYTF. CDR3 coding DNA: TGTGCCAGCAGCTTAGGGCACAGGGACTATGGCTACACCTTC.

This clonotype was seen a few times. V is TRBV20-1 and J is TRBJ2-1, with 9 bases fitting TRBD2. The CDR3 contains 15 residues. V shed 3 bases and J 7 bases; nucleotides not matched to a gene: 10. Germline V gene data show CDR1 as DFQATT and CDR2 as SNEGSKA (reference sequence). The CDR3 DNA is TGCAGTGCTAGTGGGGGAGGACTAGCGACAAATGAGCAGTTCTTC. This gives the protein CSASGGGLATNEQFF.

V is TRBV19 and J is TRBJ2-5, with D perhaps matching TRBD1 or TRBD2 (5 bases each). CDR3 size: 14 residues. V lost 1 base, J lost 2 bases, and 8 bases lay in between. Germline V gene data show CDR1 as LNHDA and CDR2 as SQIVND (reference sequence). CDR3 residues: CASSIGGAQETQYF. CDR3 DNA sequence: TGTGCCAGTAGTATAGGAGGGGCTCAAGAGACCCAGTACTTC. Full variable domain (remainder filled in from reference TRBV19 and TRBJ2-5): DGGITQSPKYLFRKEGQNVTLSCEQNLNHDAMYWYRQDPGQGLRLIYYSQIVNDFQKGDIAEGYSVSREKKESFPLTVTSAQKNPTAFYLCASSIGGAQETQYFGPGTRLLVL.

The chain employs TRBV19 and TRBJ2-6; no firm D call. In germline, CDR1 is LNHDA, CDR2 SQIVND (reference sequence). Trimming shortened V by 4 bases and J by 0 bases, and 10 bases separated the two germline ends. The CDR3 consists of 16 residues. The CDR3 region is CASSTKPTSGANVLTF. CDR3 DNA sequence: TGTGCCAGTAGTACCAAACCCACCTCTGGGGCCAACGTCCTGACTTTC.

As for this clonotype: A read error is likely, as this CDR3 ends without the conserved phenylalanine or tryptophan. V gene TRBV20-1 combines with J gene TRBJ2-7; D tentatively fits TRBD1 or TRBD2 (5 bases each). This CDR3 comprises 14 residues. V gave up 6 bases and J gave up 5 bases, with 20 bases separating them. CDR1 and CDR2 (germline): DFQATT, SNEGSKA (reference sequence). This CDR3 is CSAPKGPPLHEQYS. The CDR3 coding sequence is TGCAGTGCCCCGAAGGGACCTCCGTTACACGAGCAGTACTCC.

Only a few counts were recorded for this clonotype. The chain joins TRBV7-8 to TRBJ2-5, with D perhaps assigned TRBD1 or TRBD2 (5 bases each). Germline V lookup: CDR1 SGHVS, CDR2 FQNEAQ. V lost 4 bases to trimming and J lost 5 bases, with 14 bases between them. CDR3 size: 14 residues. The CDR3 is CASSSGTSGETQYF. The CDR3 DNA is TGTGCCAGCAGCTCCGGGACGAGTGGGGAGACCCAGTACTTC.

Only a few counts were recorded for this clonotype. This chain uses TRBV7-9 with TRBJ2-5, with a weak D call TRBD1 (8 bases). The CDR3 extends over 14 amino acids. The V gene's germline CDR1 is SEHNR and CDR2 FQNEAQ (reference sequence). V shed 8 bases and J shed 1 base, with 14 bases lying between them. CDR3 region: CASRTGGGQETQYF. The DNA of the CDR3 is TGTGCCAGCCGCACAGGGGGGGGCCAAGAGACCCAGTACTTC.

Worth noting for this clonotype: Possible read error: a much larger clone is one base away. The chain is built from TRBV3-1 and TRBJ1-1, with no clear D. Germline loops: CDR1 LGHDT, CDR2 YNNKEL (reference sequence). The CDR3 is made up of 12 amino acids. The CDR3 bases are TGTGCCAGCAGCCAATCGGAGACTGGAGCTTTCTTT. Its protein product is CASSQSETGAFF. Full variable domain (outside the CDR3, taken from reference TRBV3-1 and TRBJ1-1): DTAVSQTPKYLVTQMGNDKSIKCEQNLGHDTMYWYKQDSKKFLKIMFSYNNKELIINETVPNRFSPKSPDKAHLNLHINSLELGDSAVYFCASSQSETGAFFGQGTRLTVV.

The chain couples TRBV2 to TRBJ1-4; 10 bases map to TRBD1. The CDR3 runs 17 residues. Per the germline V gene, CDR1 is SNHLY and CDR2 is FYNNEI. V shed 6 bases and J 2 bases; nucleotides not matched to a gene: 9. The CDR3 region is CASSPRTGGITNEKLFF. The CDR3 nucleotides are TGTGCCAGCAGCCCGAGGACAGGGGGAATTACTAATGAAAAACTGTTTTTT. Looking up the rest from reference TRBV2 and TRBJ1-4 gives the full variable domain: EPEVTQTPSHQVTQMGQEVILRCVPISNHLYFYWYRQILGQKVEFLVSFYNNEISEKSEIFDDQFSVERPDGSNFTLKIRSTKLEDSAMYFCASSPRTGGITNEKLFFGSGTQLSVL.

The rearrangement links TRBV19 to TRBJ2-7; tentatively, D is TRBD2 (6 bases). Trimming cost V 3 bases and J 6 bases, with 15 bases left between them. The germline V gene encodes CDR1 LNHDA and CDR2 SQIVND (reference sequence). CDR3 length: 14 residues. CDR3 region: CASSMEAGGIEQYF. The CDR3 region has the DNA TGTGCCAGTAGTATGGAGGCGGGCGGGATCGAGCAGTACTTC.

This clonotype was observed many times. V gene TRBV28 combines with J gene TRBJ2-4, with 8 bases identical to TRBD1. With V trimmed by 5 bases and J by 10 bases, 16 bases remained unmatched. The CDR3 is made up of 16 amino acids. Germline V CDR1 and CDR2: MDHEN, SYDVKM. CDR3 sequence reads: CASSPGQGRIVPIQYF. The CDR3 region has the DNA TGTGCCAGCAGTCCTGGACAGGGTCGAATAGTACCTATTCAGTACTTC.

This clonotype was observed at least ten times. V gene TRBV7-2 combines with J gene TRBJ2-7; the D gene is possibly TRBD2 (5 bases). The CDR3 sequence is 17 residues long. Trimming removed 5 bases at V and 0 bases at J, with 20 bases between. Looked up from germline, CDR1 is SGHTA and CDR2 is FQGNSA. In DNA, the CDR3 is TGTGCCAGCAGCCCCCGCCCCTTAGCGCGTAGCTCCTACGAGCAGTACTTC. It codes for CASSPRPLARSSYEQYF.

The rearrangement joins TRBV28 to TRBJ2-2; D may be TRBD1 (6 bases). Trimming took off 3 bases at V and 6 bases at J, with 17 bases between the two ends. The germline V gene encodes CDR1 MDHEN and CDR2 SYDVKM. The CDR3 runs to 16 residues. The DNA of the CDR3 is TGTGCCAGCAGTTTGGCCGGGACATTCGGGCCCGGGGAGCTGTTTTTT. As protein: CASSLAGTFGPGELFF.

CDR3 sequence (DNA): TGTGCCAGCTTTTCAACTAGTTTCTACGAGCAGTACTTC. Its translation is CASFSTSFYEQYF. The J gene is TRBJ2-7, the V gene TRBV6-1; maybe TRBD2 (5 bases). Per the germline V gene, CDR1 is MNHNS and CDR2 is SASEGT. The CDR3 extends over 13 amino acids. V was pared by 8 bases and J by 3 bases, with 14 bases between.

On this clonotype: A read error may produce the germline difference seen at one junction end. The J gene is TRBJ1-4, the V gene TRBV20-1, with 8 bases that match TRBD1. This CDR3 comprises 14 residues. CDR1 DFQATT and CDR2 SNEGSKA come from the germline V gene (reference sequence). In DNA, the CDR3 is TGCAGTGCTAGAAAGCAGGGGGCTAATGAAAGACTGTTTTTT. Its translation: CSARKQGANERLFF.

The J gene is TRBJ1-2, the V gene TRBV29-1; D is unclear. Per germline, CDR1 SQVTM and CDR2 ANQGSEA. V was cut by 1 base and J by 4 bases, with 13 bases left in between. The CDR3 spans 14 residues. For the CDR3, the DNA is TGCAGCGTTGAAGCCCCAGGAGACCTCTATGGCTACACCTTC. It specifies CSVEAPGDLYGYTF.

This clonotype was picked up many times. Here the CDR3 DNA reads TGCAGTGCTAATCGACAGGGGGCCACTGAAGCTTTCTTT. Translating it yields CSANRQGATEAFF. The V gene is TRBV20-1, the J gene TRBJ1-1; the match to TRBD1 covers 10 bases. Per germline, CDR1 DFQATT and CDR2 SNEGSKA (reference sequence). The CDR3 runs 13 residues. V lost 4 bases and J lost 4; bases outside the gene matches: 3.

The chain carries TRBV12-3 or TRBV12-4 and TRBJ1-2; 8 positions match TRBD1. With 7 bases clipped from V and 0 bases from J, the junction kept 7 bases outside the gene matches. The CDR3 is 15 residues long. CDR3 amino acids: CASTITDRANYGYTF. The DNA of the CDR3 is TGTGCCAGCACTATTACGGACAGGGCTAACTATGGCTACACCTTC.

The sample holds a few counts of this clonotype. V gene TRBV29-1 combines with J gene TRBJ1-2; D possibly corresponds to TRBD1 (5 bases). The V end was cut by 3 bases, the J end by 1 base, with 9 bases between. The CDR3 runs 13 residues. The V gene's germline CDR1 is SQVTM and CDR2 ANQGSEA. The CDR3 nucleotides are TGCAGCGTTGAGGGGCCGGGTAACTATGGCTACACCTTC. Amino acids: CSVEGPGNYGYTF.

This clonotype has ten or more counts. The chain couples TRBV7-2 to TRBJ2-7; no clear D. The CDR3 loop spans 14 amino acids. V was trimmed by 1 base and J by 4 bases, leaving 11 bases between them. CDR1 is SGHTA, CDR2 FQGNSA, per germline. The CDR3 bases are TGTGCCAGCAGCTTAGTAGTTCCTCCTTACGAGCAGTACTTC. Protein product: CASSLVVPPYEQYF.

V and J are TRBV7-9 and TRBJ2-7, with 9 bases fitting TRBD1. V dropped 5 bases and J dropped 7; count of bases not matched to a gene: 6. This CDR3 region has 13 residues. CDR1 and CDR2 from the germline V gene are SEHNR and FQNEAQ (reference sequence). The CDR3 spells CASSGQGTGEQYF. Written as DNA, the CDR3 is TGTGCCAGCAGCGGACAGGGGACGGGGGAGCAGTACTTC.

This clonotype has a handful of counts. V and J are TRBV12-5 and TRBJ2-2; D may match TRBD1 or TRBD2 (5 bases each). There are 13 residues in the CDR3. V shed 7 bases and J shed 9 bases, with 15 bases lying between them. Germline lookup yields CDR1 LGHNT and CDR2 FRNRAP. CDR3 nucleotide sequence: TGTGCTAGTGCTCAGGGTACGGGGAGGGAGCTGTTTTTT. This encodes CASAQGTGRELFF. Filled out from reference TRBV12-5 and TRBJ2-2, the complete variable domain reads DARVTQTPRHKVTEMGQEVTMRCQPILGHNTVFWYRQTMMQGLELLAYFRNRAPLDDSGMPKDRFSAEMPDATLATLKIQPSEPRDSAVYFCASAQGTGRELFFGEGSRLTVL.

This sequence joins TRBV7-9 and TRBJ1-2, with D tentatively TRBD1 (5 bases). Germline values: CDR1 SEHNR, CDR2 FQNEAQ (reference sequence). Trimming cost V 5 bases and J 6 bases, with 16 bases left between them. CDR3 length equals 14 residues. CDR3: CASSLIGHPDGYTF. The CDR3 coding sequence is TGTGCCAGCAGCCTAATCGGACACCCGGATGGCTACACCTTC.